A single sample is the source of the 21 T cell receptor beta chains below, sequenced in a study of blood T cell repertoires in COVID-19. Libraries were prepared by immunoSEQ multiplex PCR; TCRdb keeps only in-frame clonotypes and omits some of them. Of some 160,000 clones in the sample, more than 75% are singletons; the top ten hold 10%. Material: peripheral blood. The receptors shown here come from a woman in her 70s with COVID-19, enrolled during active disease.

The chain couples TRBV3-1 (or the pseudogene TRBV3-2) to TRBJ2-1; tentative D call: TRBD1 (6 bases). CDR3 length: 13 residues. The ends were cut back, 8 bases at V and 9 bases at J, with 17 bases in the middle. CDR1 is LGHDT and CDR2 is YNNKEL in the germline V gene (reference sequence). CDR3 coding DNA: TGTGCCAGCCTAGATAGGGACATCAGTGAGCAGTTCTTC. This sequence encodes CASLDRDISEQFF.

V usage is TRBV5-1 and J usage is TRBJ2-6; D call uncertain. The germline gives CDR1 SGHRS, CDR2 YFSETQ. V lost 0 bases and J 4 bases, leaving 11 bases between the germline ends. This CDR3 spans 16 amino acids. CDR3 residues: CASSLAVRSGANVLTF. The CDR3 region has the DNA TGCGCCAGCAGCTTGGCCGTGAGGTCAGGGGCCAACGTCCTGACTTTC.

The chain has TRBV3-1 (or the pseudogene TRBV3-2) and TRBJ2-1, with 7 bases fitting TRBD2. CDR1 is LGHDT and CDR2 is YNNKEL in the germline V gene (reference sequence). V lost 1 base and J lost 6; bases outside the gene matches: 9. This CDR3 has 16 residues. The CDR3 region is CASSQGDGGYSNEQFF. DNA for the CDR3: TGTGCCAGCAGCCAAGGCGACGGGGGGTATAGCAATGAGCAGTTCTTC.

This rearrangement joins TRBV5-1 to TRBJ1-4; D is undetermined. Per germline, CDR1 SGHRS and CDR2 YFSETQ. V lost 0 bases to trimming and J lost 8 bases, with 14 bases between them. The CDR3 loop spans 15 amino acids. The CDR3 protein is CASSLGYPREEKLFF. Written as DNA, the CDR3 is TGCGCCAGCAGCTTGGGTTACCCGAGGGAGGAAAAACTGTTTTTT.

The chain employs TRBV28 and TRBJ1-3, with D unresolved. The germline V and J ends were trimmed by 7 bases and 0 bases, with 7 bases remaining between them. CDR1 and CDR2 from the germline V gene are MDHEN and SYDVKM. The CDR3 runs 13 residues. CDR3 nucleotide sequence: TGTGCCAGCATGGGCCGCTCTGGAAACACCATATATTTT. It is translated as CASMGRSGNTIYF.

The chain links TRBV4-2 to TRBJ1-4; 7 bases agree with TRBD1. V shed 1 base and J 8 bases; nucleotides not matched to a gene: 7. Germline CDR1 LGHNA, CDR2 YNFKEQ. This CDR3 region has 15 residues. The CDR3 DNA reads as TGTGCCAGCAGCCAAGGAGGGGGACAGAAAGAAAAACTGTTTTTT. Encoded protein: CASSQGGGQKEKLFF.

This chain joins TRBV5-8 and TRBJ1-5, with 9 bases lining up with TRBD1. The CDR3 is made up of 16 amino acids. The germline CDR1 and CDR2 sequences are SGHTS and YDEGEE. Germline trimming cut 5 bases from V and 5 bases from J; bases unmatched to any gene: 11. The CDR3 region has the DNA TGTGCCAGCAGGCCACGGACAGGGGCCGGTGATCAGCCCCAGCATTTT. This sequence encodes CASRPRTGAGDQPQHF.

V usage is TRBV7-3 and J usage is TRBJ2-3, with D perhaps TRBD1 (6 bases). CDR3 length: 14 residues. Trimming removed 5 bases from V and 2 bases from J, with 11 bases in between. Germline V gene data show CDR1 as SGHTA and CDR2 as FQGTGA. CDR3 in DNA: TGTGCCAGCAGCCGCCAGGGGTTCACAGATACGCAGTATTTT. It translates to CASSRQGFTDTQYF.

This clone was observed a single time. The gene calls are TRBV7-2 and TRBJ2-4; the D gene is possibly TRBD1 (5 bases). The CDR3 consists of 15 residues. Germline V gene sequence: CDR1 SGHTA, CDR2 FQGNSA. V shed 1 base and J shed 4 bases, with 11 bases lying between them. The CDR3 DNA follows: TGTGCCAGCAGCTTAGAGTTAGGGGTGAAAAACATTCAGTACTTC. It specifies CASSLELGVKNIQYF.

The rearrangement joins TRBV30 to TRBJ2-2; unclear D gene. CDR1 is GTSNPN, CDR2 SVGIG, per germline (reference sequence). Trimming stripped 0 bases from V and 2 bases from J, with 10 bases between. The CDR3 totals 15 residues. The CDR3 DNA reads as TGTGCCTGGAGTGTTGGTTTGAGAAACACCGGGGAGCTGTTTTTT. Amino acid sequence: CAWSVGLRNTGELFF.

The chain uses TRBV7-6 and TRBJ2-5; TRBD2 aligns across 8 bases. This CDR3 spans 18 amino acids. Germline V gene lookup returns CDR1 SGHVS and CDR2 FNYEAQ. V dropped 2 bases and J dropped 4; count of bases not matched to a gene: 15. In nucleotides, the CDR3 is TGTGCCAGCAGCTTATTACCCCGGGGCGGGAGGATGGGAGAGACCCAGTACTTC. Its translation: CASSLLPRGGRMGETQYF.

The CDR3 coding sequence is TGTGCCAGCAGCGTAGGACAGTGGACAGATACGCAGTATTTT. As protein: CASSVGQWTDTQYF. The genes are TRBV9 and TRBJ2-3, with TRBD1 as a possible D gene (5 bases). V shed 0 bases and J shed 3 bases, with 8 bases lying between them. In germline, CDR1 is SGDLS, CDR2 YYNGEE. The CDR3 runs to 14 residues.

CDR3: CASRPGQGANEQFF. CDR3 DNA sequence: TGTGCCAGCAGACCGGGACAGGGGGCCAATGAGCAGTTCTTC. The V call is TRBV7-2, the J call TRBJ2-1; 12 nucleotides match TRBD1. V shed 6 bases, J shed 6 bases, and the junction held 3 bases outside the gene matches. The CDR3 is 14 residues long. CDR1 is SGHTA, CDR2 FQGNSA, per germline.

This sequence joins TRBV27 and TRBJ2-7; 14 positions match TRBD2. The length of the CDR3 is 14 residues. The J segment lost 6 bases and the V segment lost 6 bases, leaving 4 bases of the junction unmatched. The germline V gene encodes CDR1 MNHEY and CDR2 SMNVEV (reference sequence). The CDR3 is CASSLGTSGGEQYF. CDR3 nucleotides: TGTGCCAGCAGCCTCGGGACTAGCGGGGGCGAGCAGTACTTC.

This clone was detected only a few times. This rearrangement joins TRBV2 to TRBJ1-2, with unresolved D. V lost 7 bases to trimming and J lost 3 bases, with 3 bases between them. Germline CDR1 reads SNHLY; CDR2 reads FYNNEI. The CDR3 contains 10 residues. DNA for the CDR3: TGTGCCAGCACCGACTATGGCTACACCTTC. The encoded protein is CASTDYGYTF.

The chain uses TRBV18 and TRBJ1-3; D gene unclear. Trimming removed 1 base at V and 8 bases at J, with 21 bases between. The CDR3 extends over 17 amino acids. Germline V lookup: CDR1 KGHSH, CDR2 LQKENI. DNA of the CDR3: TGTGCCAGCTCACCACGCAGTCGAGGGTACCTGGACTACACCATATATTTT. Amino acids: CASSPRSRGYLDYTIYF.

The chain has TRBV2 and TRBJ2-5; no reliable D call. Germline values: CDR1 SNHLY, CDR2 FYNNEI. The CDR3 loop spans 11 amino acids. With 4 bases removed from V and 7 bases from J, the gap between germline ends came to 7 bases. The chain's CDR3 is CASSAPGTQYF. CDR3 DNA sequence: TGTGCCAGCAGTGCGCCCGGGACCCAGTACTTC. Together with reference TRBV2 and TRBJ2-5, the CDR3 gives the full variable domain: EPEVTQTPSHQVTQMGQEVILRCVPISNHLYFYWYRQILGQKVEFLVSFYNNEISEKSEIFDDQFSVERPDGSNFTLKIRSTKLEDSAMYFCASSAPGTQYFGPGTRLLVL.

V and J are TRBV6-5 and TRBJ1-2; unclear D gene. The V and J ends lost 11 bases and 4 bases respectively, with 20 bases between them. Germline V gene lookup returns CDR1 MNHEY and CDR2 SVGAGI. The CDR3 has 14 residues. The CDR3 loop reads CAVAQEKSGYGYTF. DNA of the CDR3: TGTGCCGTAGCCCAGGAGAAGAGCGGCTATGGCTACACCTTC.

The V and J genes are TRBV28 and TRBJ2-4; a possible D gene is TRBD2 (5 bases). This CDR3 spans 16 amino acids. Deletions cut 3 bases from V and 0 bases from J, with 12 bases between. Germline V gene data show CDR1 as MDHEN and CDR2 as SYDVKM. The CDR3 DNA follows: TGTGCCAGCAGTTTGTCTGGGAGCCTAGCCAAAAACATTCAGTACTTC. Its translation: CASSLSGSLAKNIQYF.

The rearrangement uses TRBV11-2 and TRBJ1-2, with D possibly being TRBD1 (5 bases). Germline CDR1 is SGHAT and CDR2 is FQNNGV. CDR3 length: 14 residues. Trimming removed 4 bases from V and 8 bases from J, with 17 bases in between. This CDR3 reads CASSSTAGRDGYTF. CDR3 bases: TGTGCCAGCAGCTCAACTGCAGGGAGGGACGGCTACACCTTC.

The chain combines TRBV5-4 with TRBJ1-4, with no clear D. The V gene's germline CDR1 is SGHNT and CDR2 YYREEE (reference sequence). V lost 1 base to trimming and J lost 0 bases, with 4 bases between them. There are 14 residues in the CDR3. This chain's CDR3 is CASSLYATNEKLFF. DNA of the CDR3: TGTGCCAGCAGCTTGTATGCAACTAATGAAAAACTGTTTTTT.